The clone carrying this TCR beta chain was observed a single time. The sample comes from a study of blood T cell repertoires in COVID-19. Study-level information: From the United States, Italy and Spain came samples of acute and convalescent COVID-19. T cells, B-cell-depleted T cells, or PBMCs supplied cDNA or gDNA.

Original processing methods: Reference gene primer amplification gave nucleated cell count estimates. The repertoire was sequenced with immunoSEQ multiplex PCR; TCRdb's copy has only in-frame clones and lacks some. V, J and clone size reflect that table, while D and trimming were determined from the DNA. The sample has roughly 160,000 clones; roughly 90% are singletons. Losses at the gene ends were 4 bases for V and 11 bases for J; bases not matched to a gene: 12. This CDR3 contains 15 residues. CDR1 SGHNT and CDR2 YENEEA come from the germline V gene. The source material was peripheral blood. This chain connects TRBV11-3 to TRBJ2-1, with 9 bases lining up with TRBD1. The clonotype was recovered from a man aged 55 to 69 with acute or convalescent COVID-19. CDR3 loop: CASSWETGGLSQQFF. The CDR3 DNA sequence: TGTGCCAGCAGCTGGGAGACAGGGGGACTATCTCAGCAGTTCTTC.